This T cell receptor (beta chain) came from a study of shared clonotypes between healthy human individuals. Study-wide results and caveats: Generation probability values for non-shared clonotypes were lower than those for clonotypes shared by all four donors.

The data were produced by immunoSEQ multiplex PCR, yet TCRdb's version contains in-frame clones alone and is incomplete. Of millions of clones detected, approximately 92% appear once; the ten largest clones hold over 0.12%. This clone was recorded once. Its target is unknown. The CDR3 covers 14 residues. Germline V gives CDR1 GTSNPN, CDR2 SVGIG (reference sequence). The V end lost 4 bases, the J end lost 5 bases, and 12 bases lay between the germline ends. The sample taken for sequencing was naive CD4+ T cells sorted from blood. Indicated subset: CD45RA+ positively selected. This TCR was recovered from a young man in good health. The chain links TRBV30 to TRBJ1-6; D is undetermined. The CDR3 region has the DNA TGTGCCTGGAAGGGTTTAGCTGATAATTCACCCCTCCACTTT. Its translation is CAWKGLADNSPLHF. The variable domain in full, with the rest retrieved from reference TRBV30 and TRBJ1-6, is SQTIHQWPATLVQPVGSPLSLECTVEGTSNPNLYWYRQAAGRGLQLLFYSVGIGQISSEVPQNLSASRPQDRQFILSSKKLLLSDSGFYLCAWKGLADNSPLHFGNGTRLTVT.